This T cell receptor (beta chain) was found in a study of blood T cell repertoires in COVID-19. This CDR3 contains 13 residues. The V gene's germline CDR1 is SNHLY and CDR2 FYNNEI. The V and J ends lost 6 bases and 4 bases respectively, with 12 bases between them. Measured with immunoSEQ multiplex PCR; TCRdb has only the in-frame clones, and not every one. Here the sample spans a few hundred thousand clones, 90% being singletons. Specimen: PBMCs or T cells enriched from blood (not recorded which). V and J are TRBV2 and TRBJ1-2; weak D call: TRBD1 (6 bases). This sequence was found in a woman aged 18-30 years with acute COVID-19. The CDR3 DNA reads TGTGCCAGCAGGAGACAGGATCTCTATGGCTACACCTTC. Protein product: CASRRQDLYGYTF. The full variable domain, with the rest looked up from reference TRBV2 and TRBJ1-2, is EPEVTQTPSHQVTQMGQEVILRCVPISNHLYFYWYRQILGQKVEFLVSFYNNEISEKSEIFDDQFSVERPDGSNFTLKIRSTKLEDSAMYFCASRRQDLYGYTFGSGTRLTVV.